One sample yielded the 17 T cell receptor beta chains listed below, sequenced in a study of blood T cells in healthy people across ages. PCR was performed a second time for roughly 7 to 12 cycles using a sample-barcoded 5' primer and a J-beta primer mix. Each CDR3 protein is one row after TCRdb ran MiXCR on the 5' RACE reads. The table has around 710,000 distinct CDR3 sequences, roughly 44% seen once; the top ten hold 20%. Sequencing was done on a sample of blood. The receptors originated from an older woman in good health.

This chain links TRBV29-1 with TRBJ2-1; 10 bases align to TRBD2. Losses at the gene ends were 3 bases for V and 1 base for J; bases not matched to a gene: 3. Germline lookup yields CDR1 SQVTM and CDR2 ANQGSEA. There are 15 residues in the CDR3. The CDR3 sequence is CSVEASGSSYNEQFF. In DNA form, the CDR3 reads TGCAGCGTTGAGGCTAGCGGGAGTTCCTACAATGAGCAGTTCTTC.

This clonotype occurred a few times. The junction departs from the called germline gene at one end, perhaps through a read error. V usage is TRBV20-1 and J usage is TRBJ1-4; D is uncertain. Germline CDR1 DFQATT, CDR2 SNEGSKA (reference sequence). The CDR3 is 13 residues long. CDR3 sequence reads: CSASEVTNEKLFF. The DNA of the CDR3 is TGCAGTGCTAGTGAGGTCACGAATGAAAAGCTGTTTTTT.

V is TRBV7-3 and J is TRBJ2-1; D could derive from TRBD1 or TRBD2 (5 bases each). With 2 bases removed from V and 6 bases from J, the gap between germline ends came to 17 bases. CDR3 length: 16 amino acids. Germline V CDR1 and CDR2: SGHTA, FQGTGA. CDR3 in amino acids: CASSLWSGTACNEQFF. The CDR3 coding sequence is TGTGCCAGCAGCTTATGGTCCGGGACGGCCTGCAATGAGCAGTTCTTC. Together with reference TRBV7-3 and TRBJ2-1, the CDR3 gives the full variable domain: GAGVSQTPSNKVTEKGKYVELRCDPISGHTALYWYRQSLGQGPEFLIYFQGTGAADDSGLPNDRFFAVRPEGSVSTLKIQRTERGDSAVYLCASSLWSGTACNEQFFGPGTRLTVL.

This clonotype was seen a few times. CDR3 region: CATIGLSYEQYF. CDR3 bases: TGTGCTACAATCGGATTGTCCTACGAGCAGTACTTC. The rearrangement links TRBV28 to TRBJ2-7; D is unclear. The CDR3 extends over 12 amino acids. Looked up from germline, CDR1 is MDHEN and CDR2 is SYDVKM.

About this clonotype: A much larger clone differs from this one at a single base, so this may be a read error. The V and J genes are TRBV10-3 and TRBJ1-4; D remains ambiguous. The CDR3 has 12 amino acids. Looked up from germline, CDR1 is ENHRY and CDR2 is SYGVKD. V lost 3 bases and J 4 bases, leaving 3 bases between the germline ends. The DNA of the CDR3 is TGTGCCATCAGTGACAGTAATGAAAAACTGTTTTTT. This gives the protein CAISDSNEKLFF.

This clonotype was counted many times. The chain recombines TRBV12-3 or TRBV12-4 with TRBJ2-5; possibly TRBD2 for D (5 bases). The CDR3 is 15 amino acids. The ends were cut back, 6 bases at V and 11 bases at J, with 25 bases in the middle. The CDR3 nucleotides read TGTGCCAGCAGCCGGACTCTCCTTTCCTCCAATGAGCAGTACTTC. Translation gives CASSRTLLSSNEQYF.

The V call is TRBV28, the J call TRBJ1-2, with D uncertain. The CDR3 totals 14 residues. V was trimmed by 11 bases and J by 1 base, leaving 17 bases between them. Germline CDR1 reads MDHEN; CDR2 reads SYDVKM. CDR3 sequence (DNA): TGTGCCGGCACTCCACAGAATGATAACTATGGCTACACCTTC. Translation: CAGTPQNDNYGYTF.

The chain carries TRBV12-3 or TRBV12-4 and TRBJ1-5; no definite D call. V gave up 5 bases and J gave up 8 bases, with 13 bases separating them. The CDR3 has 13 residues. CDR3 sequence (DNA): TGTGCCAGCAGTCGACTGCTCAGAGAGCCCCAGCATTTT. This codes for CASSRLLREPQHF.

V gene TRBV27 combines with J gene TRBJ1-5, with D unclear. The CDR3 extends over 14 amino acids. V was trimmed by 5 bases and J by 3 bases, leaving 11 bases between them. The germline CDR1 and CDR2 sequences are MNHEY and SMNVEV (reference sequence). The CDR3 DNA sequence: TGTGCCAGCAGTCCCGAGGGTTACAATCAGCCCCAGCATTTT. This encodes CASSPEGYNQPQHF.

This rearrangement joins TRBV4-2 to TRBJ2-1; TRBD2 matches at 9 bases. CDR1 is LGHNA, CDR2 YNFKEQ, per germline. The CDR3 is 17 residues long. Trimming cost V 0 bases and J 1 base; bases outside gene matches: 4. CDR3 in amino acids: CASSQEGREGSYNEQFF. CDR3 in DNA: TGTGCCAGCAGCCAAGAGGGGCGGGAGGGGTCCTACAATGAGCAGTTCTTC.

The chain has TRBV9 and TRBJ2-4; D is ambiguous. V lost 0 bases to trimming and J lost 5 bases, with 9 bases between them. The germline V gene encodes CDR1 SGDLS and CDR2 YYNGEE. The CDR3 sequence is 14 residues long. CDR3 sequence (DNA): TGTGCCAGCAGCGTAGGTAACAGTCAAAACATTCAGTACTTC. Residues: CASSVGNSQNIQYF.

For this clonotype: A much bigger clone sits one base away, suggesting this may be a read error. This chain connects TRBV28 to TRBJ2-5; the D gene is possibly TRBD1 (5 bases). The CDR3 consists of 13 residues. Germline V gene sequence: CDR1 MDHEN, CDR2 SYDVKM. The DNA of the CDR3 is TGTGCCGGCAGGTCGCAGGGTCAAGAGACCCAGTACTTC. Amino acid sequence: CAGRSQGQETQYF.

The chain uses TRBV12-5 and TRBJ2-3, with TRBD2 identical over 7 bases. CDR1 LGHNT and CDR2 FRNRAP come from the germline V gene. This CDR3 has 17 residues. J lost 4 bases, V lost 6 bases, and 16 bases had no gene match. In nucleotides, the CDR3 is TGTGCTAGTGGGCAATTTCCCCCTAGCGGTTTTCCAGATACGCAGTATTTT. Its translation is CASGQFPPSGFPDTQYF.

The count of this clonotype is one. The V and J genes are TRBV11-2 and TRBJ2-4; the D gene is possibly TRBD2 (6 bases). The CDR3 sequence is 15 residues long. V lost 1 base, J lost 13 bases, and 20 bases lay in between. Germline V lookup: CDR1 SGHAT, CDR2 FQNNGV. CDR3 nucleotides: TGTGCCAGCAGCTTAGTTAGCCAGCGGGTGGTTGAGCAGTACTTC. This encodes CASSLVSQRVVEQYF.

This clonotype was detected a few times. The CDR3 is CASTLRTGAYGEQFF. Written as DNA, the CDR3 is TGTGCCAGCACCCTCCGGACAGGGGCTTACGGGGAGCAGTTCTTC. The V gene is TRBV12-3 or TRBV12-4, the J gene TRBJ2-1; 9 bases are shared with TRBD1. J gave up 10 bases and V 7 bases, and 14 bases lay outside the gene matches. CDR3 size: 15 residues.

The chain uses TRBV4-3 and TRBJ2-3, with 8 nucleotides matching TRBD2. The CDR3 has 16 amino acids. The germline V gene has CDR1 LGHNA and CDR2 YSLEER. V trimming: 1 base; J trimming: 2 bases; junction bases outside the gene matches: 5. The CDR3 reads CASSQARTSFTDTQYF. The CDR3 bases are TGCGCCAGCAGCCAAGCCAGGACTAGCTTCACAGATACGCAGTATTTT.

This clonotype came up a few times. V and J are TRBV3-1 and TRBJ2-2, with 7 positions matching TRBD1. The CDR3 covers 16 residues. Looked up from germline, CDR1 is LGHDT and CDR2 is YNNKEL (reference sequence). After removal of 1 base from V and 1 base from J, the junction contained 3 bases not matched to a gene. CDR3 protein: CASSQVQGRNTGELFF. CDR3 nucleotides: TGTGCCAGCAGCCAAGTACAGGGGAGGAACACCGGGGAGCTGTTTTTT.